This note documents a single T cell receptor (beta chain) sequence. The antigen is undetermined. These data originate in a study of OX40 agonist ivuxolimab in advanced cancers. General observations from the study: Expanded clones were, on average, more numerous in CD8+ T cells than in CD4+.

The CDR3 contains 15 residues. Trimming cost V 0 bases and J 4 bases, with 13 bases left between them. The germline CDR1 and CDR2 sequences are SGHTA and FQGNSA. Profiled with immunoSEQ multiplex PCR; TCRdb holds only in-frame clones, not every one. The table lists tens of thousands of clones, roughly 79% of them singletons, with 1.2% to 1.5% in the top ten. This receptor was identified in an adult with an advanced solid tumor such as melanoma, head and neck, liver or kidney cancer. The rearrangement uses TRBV7-2 and TRBJ2-7, with D perhaps TRBD2 (6 bases). The starting material was CD4+ or CD8+ T cells sorted from blood, obtained in a trial of the OX40 agonist ivuxolimab. The CDR3 protein is CASSLAYAGKYEQYF. In nucleotides, the CDR3 is TGTGCCAGCAGCTTAGCTTACGCGGGAAAATACGAGCAGTACTTC. The whole variable domain, filled in from reference TRBV7-2 and TRBJ2-7, reads GAGVSQSPSNKVTEKGKDVELRCDPISGHTALYWYRQSLGQGLEFLIYFQGNSAPDKSGLPSDRFSAERTGGSVSTLTIQRTQQEDSAVYLCASSLAYAGKYEQYFGPGTRLTVT.